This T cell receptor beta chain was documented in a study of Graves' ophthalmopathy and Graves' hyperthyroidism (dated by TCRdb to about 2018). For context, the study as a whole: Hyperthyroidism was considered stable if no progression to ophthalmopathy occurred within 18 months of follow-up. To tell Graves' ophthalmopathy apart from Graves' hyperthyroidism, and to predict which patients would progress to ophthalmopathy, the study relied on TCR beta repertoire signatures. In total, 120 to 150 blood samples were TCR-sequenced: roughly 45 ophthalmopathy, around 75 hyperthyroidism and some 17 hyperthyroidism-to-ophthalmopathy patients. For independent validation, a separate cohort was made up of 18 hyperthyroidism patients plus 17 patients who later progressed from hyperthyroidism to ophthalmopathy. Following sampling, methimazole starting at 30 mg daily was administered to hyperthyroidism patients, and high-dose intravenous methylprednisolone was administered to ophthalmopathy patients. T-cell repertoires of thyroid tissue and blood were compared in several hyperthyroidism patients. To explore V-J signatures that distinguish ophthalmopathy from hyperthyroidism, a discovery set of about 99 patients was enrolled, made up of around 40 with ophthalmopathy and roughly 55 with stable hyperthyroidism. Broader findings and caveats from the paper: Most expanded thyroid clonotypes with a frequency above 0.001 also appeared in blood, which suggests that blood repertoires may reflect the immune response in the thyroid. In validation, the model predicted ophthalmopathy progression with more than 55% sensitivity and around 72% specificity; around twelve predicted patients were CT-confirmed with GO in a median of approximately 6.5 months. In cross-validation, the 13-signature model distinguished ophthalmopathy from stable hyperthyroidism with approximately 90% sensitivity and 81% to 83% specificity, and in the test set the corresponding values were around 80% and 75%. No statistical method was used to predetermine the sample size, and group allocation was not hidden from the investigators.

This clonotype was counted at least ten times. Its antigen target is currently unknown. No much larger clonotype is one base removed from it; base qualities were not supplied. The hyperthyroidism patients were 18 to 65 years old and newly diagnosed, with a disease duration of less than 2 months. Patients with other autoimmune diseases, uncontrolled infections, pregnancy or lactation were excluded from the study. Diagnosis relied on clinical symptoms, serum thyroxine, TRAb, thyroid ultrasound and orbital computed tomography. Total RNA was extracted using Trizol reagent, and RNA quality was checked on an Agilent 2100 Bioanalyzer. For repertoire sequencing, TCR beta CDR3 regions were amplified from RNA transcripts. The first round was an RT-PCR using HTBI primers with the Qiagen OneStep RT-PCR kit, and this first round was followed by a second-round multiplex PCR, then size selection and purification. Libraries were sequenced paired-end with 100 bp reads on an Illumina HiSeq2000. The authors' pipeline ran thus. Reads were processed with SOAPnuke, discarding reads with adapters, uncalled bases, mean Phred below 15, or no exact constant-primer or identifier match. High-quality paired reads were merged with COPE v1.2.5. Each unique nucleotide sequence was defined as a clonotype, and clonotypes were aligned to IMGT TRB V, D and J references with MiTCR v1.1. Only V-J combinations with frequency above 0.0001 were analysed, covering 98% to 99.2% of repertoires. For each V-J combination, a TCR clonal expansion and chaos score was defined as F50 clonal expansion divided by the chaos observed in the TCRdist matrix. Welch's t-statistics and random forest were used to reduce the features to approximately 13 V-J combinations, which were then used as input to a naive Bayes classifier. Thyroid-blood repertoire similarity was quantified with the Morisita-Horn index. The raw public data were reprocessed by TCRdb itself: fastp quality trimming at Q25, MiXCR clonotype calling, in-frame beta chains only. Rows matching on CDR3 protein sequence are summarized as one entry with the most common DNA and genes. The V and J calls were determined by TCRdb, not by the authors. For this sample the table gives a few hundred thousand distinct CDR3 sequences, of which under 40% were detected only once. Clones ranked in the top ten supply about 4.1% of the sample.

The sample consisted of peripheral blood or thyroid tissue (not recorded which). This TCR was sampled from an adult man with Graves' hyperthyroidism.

The bases read TGTGCCAGCAGCCAGGGGACACCCTTGAACACCGGGGAGCTGTTTTTT. Its coded protein is CASSQGTPLNTGELFF. The V and J genes are TRBV7-8 and TRBJ2-2; possibly the D gene is TRBD1, per 6 matching bases. The V and J ends are trimmed by 5 bases and 1 base, leaving 14 bases between them. CDR1 and CDR2, looked up from the germline V gene, are SGHVS and FQNEAQ. Taken from cysteine to phenylalanine, the CDR3 has 16 residues. The kept DNA is CDR3 alone, 48 bases in frame from the first base.